The rows below give T cell receptor beta chains drawn from one sample of a study of CD8 T cells in Susac syndrome. TCRdb reprocessed the immunoSEQ multiplex PCR reads with MiXCR, giving one entry per CDR3 protein. The sample yields about 140,000 distinct CDR3 sequences, about 93% seen once. Input material: CD8+ T cells from PBMCs. The source is a human donor in good health. The CDR3 runs from the conserved cysteine through the conserved F or W. A D gene is named only where the DNA matches it firmly. Clone sizes are given selectively: once, few, many, or a class where the clone is expanded.

v_gene	d_gene	abundance	j_gene	CDR3nt	CDR3aa
TRBV23-1	-	-	TRBJ2-1	TGCGCCAGCATACCCCGCCGGCAGGGGCTGTCCTACAATGAGCAGTTCTTC	CASIPRRQGLSYNEQFF
TRBV20-1	-	-	TRBJ1-2	TGCAGTGCTAGAGATTTGGGACACCTGTATGGCTACACCTTC	CSARDLGHLYGYTF
TRBV20-1	-	once	TRBJ2-1	TGCAGTGCTAGAGTCTTCTGGGTAGAGACCAATGAGCAGTTCTTC	CSARVFWVETNEQFF
TRBV28	-	-	TRBJ2-7	TGTGCCAGCACTGGGGGCGTTTACGAGCAGTACTTC	CASTGGVYEQYF
TRBV3-1	-	-	TRBJ2-1	TGTGCCGCCGAAACCGACGGCAATGAGCAGTTCTTC	CAAETDGNEQFF
TRBV20-1	-	-	TRBJ1-4	TGCAGTGCTAGACAGAGGGAGTATGAAAAACTGTTTTTT	CSARQREYEKLFF
TRBV5-1	TRBD2	-	TRBJ2-1	TGCGCCAGCAGCTTGGGAGGGACTAGCGGGAGGTTTGAGCAGTTCTTC	CASSLGGTSGRFEQFF
TRBV7-2	-	-	TRBJ1-2	TGTGCCACCCGGGTTTATGGCTACACCTTC	CATRVYGYTF
TRBV9	TRBD1	-	TRBJ1-3	TGTGCCAGCAGCGACCTGGTCCAATCGACAGGGGTGGATGGAAACACCATATATTTT	CASSDLVQSTGVDGNTIYF
TRBV13	TRBD1	-	TRBJ1-2	TGTGCCAGCAGCCCGGACAGGGTGAGCTATGGCTACACCTTC	CASSPDRVSYGYTF
TRBV3-1	TRBD1	-	TRBJ1-2	TGTGCCAGCAGTTATGGGACAGACTACACCTTC	CASSYGTDYTF
TRBV23-1	TRBD1	-	TRBJ1-5	TGCGCCAGCAGCCGAGGACAGGAAAACAATCAGCCCCAGCATTTT	CASSRGQENNQPQHF
TRBV20-1	-	-	TRBJ2-1	TGCAGTGCTAGAGATACAAGGCAGAACAATGAGCAGTTCTTC	CSARDTRQNNEQFF
TRBV19	-	-	TRBJ2-1	TGTGCCAGTAGTACAGGGGTGGGATACAATGAGCAGTTCTTC	CASSTGVGYNEQFF
TRBV7-9	-	once	TRBJ2-7	TGTGCCAGCAGCAACCAAGCGACCTACGAGCAGTACTTC	CASSNQATYEQYF
TRBV28	-	-	TRBJ2-5	TGTGCCAGCAGTTTTAGGGCCGGGGCTAGTAGGGAGACCCAGTACTTC	CASSFRAGASRETQYF
TRBV7-2	TRBD2	-	TRBJ2-3	TGTGCCAGCAGCTTAACTAGCGGATACACAGATACGCAGTATTTT	CASSLTSGYTDTQYF
TRBV24-1	-	-	TRBJ2-1	TGTGCCACCGGGCGGGAAGGGAATGAGCAGTTCTTC	CATGREGNEQFF
TRBV25-1	TRBD2	-	TRBJ2-1	TGTGCCAGCGGACTAGCAGAAACCTACAATGAGCAGTTCTTC	CASGLAETYNEQFF
TRBV4-1	-	-	TRBJ2-3	TGCGCCAGCAGCCCCCTGGGGGCTATCGCAGATACGCAGTATTTT	CASSPLGAIADTQYF
TRBV20-1	-	-	TRBJ2-1	TGCAGTGCGGACACGGAGAATGTGAATGAGCAGTTCTTC	CSADTENVNEQFF
TRBV5-4	TRBD1	-	TRBJ2-5	TGTGCCAGCAGCTTGGACAGGGGGCTTCTGTCCCAAGAGACCCAGTACTTC	CASSLDRGLLSQETQYF
TRBV20-1	-	-	TRBJ1-1	TGCAGTGCTAGCGCAGCCGTGGGCACTGAAGCTTTCTTT	CSASAAVGTEAFF
TRBV29-1	-	-	TRBJ2-1	TGCAGCGTAAATTACAATGAGCAGTTCTTC	CSVNYNEQFF
TRBV7-2	-	-	TRBJ2-7	TGTGCCAGCAGGATCCCTTCGGGGGAGCAGTACTTC	CASRIPSGEQYF
TRBV28	-	-	TRBJ2-1	TGTGCCAGCAGTTTCGCCTACAATGAGCAGTTCTTC	CASSFAYNEQFF
TRBV5-1	-	-	TRBJ2-7	TGCGCCAGCAGCTTGGAAGGTAGCGAGCAGTACTTC	CASSLEGSEQYF
TRBV27	TRBD1	-	TRBJ1-2	TGTGCCAGCAGTCCGACAGGGGGCGGGGGTGGCTACACCTTC	CASSPTGGGGGYTF
TRBV9	TRBD1	-	TRBJ2-1	TGTGCCAGCAGCCTCTCTCCGGAGACAGGGGACTACAATGAGCAGTTCTTC	CASSLSPETGDYNEQFF
TRBV27	TRBD1	-	TRBJ2-3	TGTGCCAGCAGTTTCCGTGGACAGGGGCCAGATACGCAGTATTTT	CASSFRGQGPDTQYF
TRBV3-1	TRBD1	-	TRBJ2-7	TGTGCCAGCAGCCAGGGGACAGGGAACTACGAGCAGTACTTC	CASSQGTGNYEQYF
TRBV2	TRBD1	-	TRBJ2-5	TGTGCCACCCTCGGACAGGCCACCCGGGAGACCCAGTACTTC	CATLGQATRETQYF
TRBV9	-	-	TRBJ2-7	TGTGCCAGCAGCGCCGGGACGACCTACGAGCAGTACTTC	CASSAGTTYEQYF
TRBV27	TRBD1	-	TRBJ2-7	TGTGCCAGCAGTTCCGACAGGGGGTTCGAGCAGTACTTC	CASSSDRGFEQYF
TRBV29-1	TRBD1	-	TRBJ1-1	TGCAGCGTTGAAATGGGACAGGGAGGGACTGAAGCTTTCTTT	CSVEMGQGGTEAFF
TRBV27	-	-	TRBJ2-7	TGTGCCAGCAGTTTATCCCGGACAGGAGGGCACGAGCAGTACTTC	CASSLSRTGGHEQYF
TRBV27	-	-	TRBJ2-3	TGTGCCAGCAGTTTTGTGGAGGGGGGAGCAGATACGCAGTATTTT	CASSFVEGGADTQYF
TRBV7-9	-	-	TRBJ2-7	TGTGCCAGCAGCTTAGTTAATCCAATCTACGAGCAGTACTTC	CASSLVNPIYEQYF
TRBV28	-	-	TRBJ2-2	TGTGCCAGCAGTTTACCCAGATCGAACACCGGGGAGCTGTTTTTT	CASSLPRSNTGELFF
TRBV20-1	-	-	TRBJ2-1	TGCAGTGCTACTGTAGTCAACAATGAGCAGTTCTTC	CSATVVNNEQFF